The present T cell receptor beta chain was sequenced within a study of pediatric ulcerative colitis (dated by TCRdb to the late 2010s). Regarding the study in general: Among the ulcerative colitis patients, about seven had pancolitis and two had left-sided colitis, and histology in every patient was consistent with ulcerative colitis. From about ten newly diagnosed, treatment-naive pediatric ulcerative colitis patients and four non-IBD control children, paired blood and rectal samples were collected. By Pediatric Ulcerative Colitis Activity Index, a couple of patients had mild disease, several had moderate disease and three had acute severe colitis. General study outcomes and caveats: Because repertoires came from total lymphocyte DNA, patterns in rare subsets such as regulatory T cells may not be reflected. Clonal overlap between a subject's own blood and rectum was significantly greater in ulcerative colitis patients than in controls, which suggests more T cell trafficking to inflamed tissue. Features of the rectal repertoire distinguished controls, mild-moderate colitis patients and acute severe colitis patients, and in acute severe colitis rectal diversity was lower because of clonal expansions. With only four individuals, the healthy control group was small. Two rectal CDR3 clonotypes were present in all ulcerative colitis patients and in none of the controls. For technical reasons, substantially fewer templates were yielded by the blood samples of two patients, and these blood samples were excluded from blood-rectal overlap analysis.

Ulcerative colitis patients had received no immunosuppressive medication before the diagnostic colonoscopy. A blood sample was obtained concurrently with the colonoscopy. The Wizard kit (Promega) was used to extract genomic DNA from the blood and intestinal samples. On this clone: Its antigen specificity is not known. No base quality values were provided; no much bigger clone lies one nucleotide off.

The CDR3 runs 15 amino acids, cysteine and phenylalanine included. Only the CDR3 portion is preserved as DNA: 45 bases, with reading frame beginning at the first base. The germline V gene specifies SGHVS as CDR1 and FNYEAQ as CDR2. The V and J ends are trimmed by 4 bases and 3 bases, leaving 16 bases between them. Using the immunoSEQ TRB Survey service, rearranged CDR3 beta regions were amplified from genomic DNA with multiplex V and J primers. To keep depth equal across samples, survey-level sequencing depth of up to 500,000 reads per sample was applied. The libraries were purified and pooled, then sequenced using Illumina technology. The authors' pipeline ran thus. Productive clonality, sample overlap, pairwise scatters, CDR3 beta length, V/D/J gene usage and productiveness were all assessed with the immunoSEQ online tools. Calculated diversity was defined as the number of unique rearrangements divided by total templates times 100, and Shannon and Simpson indices were additionally computed. Principal component analysis used the R prcomp function and ggbiplot package on Z-score normalized data. Morisita's index was used to quantify the clonal overlap between blood and rectum within each subject. Sourced from immuneACCESS, this table was stored by TCRdb with only in-frame sequences that have V and J called. A share of the clones is absent; for the studies checked, an unresolved V gene accounts for under half, and the remainder has no known explanation. The V and J calls and the clone size are those of that table, but D and trimming were determined from the DNA. Within this sample are around 68,000 clones, with 75% to 85% of them counted one time only. Roughly 5.2% of the sample lies in the top ten.

The sequencing input was blood. The sequence was collected from a boy aged 5-17 years with moderate ulcerative colitis. The chain couples TRBV7-6 to TRBJ2-7; the D gene is unclear. The CDR3 loop reads CASSSAKRSVYEQYF. The DNA sequence reads TGTGCCAGCAGCTCCGCCAAACGAAGTGTCTACGAGCAGTACTTC.